The rows below give T cell receptor beta chains drawn from one sample of a study of shared clonotypes between healthy human individuals. The data were produced by immunoSEQ multiplex PCR, yet TCRdb's version contains in-frame clones alone and is incomplete. The sample contains 100,000 or so clones, just over 65% of which appear only once. What was sequenced was memory CD8+ T cells sorted from blood. The receptors here all came from a woman aged 25 to 39 in good health. Both conserved end residues are part of each CDR3.

CDR3 protein	V gene
CASSAQGAKETQYF	TRBV25-1
CASRLGLGGVEQYF	TRBV27
CASSEAQGAGELFF	TRBV6-4
CASSLGLAVYEQYF	TRBV5-6
CASSTTGLGGGANVLTF	TRBV19
CASSLEGTGNTIYF	TRBV13
CASSNLGTGVADTQYF	TRBV7-9
CASSRQGAGNQPQHF	TRBV19
CASSFRQGRTGELFF	TRBV14
CATKGGTGGYEQYF	TRBV6-1
CASSSGQGRDEQYF	TRBV5-1
CSVETGQQSGNTIYF	TRBV29-1
CASSEEKTYEQYF	TRBV6-1
CASRVMDNTEAFF	TRBV6-6
CASRRSAGPGYNEQFF	TRBV2
CATSATSSAYNEQFF	TRBV15
CAWRERGLVSGELFF	TRBV30
CASSQPGPTGELFF	TRBV6-1
CASSPASGQVNTEAFF	TRBV7-9
CASRGDSRNQPQHF	TRBV2
CAWMSDVGTEAFF	TRBV30
CASTDRRNANTGELFF	TRBV19
CATSLSAGSSYEQYF	TRBV15
CASSTLRSSGTNTGELFF	TRBV7-9